The 32 T cell receptor beta chains below come from one sample, sequenced in a study of blood T cell repertoires in COVID-19. Generated by immunoSEQ multiplex PCR, the TCRdb table keeps only in-frame clones and is missing some. The sample gives 130,000 to 150,000 clones, about four fifths of which show up once; under 5.5% is in the top ten. Sequencing input: peripheral blood. These receptors were taken from a human donor in a cohort sampled during active COVID-19.

This clone appeared once. V gene TRBV5-1 combines with J gene TRBJ1-2, with TRBD1 matching over 8 bases. Germline V gene sequence: CDR1 SGHRS, CDR2 YFSETQ. The CDR3 has 14 amino acids. Trimming took 0 bases from V and 8 from J; bases not matched to a gene: 6. The CDR3: CASSLGQGTGGYTF. The CDR3 coding sequence is TGCGCCAGCAGCTTGGGACAGGGGACCGGCGGCTACACCTTC.

This clone appeared once. This chain uses TRBV9 with TRBJ2-2; 8 nucleotides match TRBD2. J was trimmed by 6 bases and V by 0 bases; bases with no gene match: 7. Germline V gives CDR1 SGDLS, CDR2 YYNGEE. This CDR3 is 16 amino acids long. The CDR3 here is CASSVAPGTSAGELFF. CDR3 coding DNA: TGTGCCAGCAGCGTAGCACCCGGGACTAGTGCCGGGGAGCTGTTTTTT.

This chain links TRBV30 with TRBJ1-3; 7 bases align to TRBD1. The CDR3 has 13 amino acids. The V and J ends lost 2 bases and 10 bases, in that order; junction bases with no gene match: 8. Germline V gene data show CDR1 as GTSNPN and CDR2 as SVGIG (reference sequence). DNA of the CDR3: TGTGCCTGGAGTCCCGGACAGGAAATAACCATATATTTT. This codes for CAWSPGQEITIYF.

The chain is built from TRBV29-1 and TRBJ2-3, with 7 positions matching TRBD1. The CDR3 runs to 15 residues. Losses at the gene ends were 5 bases for V and 3 bases for J; bases not matched to a gene: 11. Per the germline V gene, CDR1 is SQVTM and CDR2 is ANQGSEA. CDR3 loop: CSVLQGMRSTDTQYF. DNA of the CDR3: TGCAGCGTTTTACAGGGGATGCGTAGTACAGATACGCAGTATTTT.

The count of this clone is one. This chain joins TRBV30 and TRBJ1-6, with TRBD1 matching over 8 bases. Germline-derived CDR1 and CDR2 are GTSNPN and SVGIG (reference sequence). The length of the CDR3 is 15 residues. The J segment lost 3 bases and the V segment lost 4 bases, leaving 5 bases of the junction unmatched. The CDR3 bases are TGTGCCTGGACCCTGGGGACAGGCTATAATTCACCCCTCCACTTT. This translates into CAWTLGTGYNSPLHF. The full variable domain, completed using reference TRBV30 and TRBJ1-6, is SQTIHQWPATLVQPVGSPLSLECTVEGTSNPNLYWYRQAAGRGLQLLFYSVGIGQISSEVPQNLSASRPQDRQFILSSKKLLLSDSGFYLCAWTLGTGYNSPLHFGNGTRLTVT.

The V gene is TRBV7-9, the J gene TRBJ2-5, with 13 bases matching TRBD2. Per the germline V gene, CDR1 is SEHNR and CDR2 is FQNEAQ (reference sequence). V lost 7 bases to trimming and J lost 5 bases; unmatched junction nucleotides: 13. This CDR3 comprises 17 residues. The CDR3 DNA sequence: TGTGCCAGCACCCGATTTGGACTAGCGGGAGTTAAGGAGACCCAGTACTTC. Protein: CASTRFGLAGVKETQYF.

V is TRBV6-5 and J is TRBJ1-4; D unresolved. V was trimmed by 0 bases and J by 8 bases, leaving 16 bases between them. This CDR3 contains 16 residues. Per germline, CDR1 MNHEY and CDR2 SVGAGI. This CDR3 reads CASSYSRSSGREKLFF. In nucleotides, the CDR3 is TGTGCCAGCAGTTACTCGAGGTCCTCGGGTAGAGAAAAACTGTTTTTT.

The V call is TRBV7-9, the J call TRBJ1-1, with TRBD1 matching 7 bases. Unmatched junction bases numbered 4, after V lost 4 bases and J lost 2 bases. Germline V CDR1 and CDR2: SEHNR, FQNEAQ (reference sequence). The CDR3 has 14 amino acids. The CDR3 loop reads CASSSTGINTEAFF. CDR3 coding DNA: TGTGCCAGCAGCTCGACAGGGATCAACACTGAAGCTTTCTTT.

The CDR3 here is CASSPGQGARNSPLHF. The DNA for the CDR3 is TGTGCCAGCAGCCCCGGACAGGGGGCACGAAATTCACCCCTCCACTTT. The rearrangement uses TRBV3-1 (or the pseudogene TRBV3-2) and TRBJ1-6; 11 bases match TRBD1. Trimming took 4 bases from V and 7 from J; bases not matched to a gene: 6. CDR1 is LGHDT, CDR2 YNNKEL, per germline (reference sequence). The CDR3 consists of 16 residues.

CDR3 nucleotide sequence: TGTGCCAGCAGCGTAGCTACAGGGGCGGATACCGGGGAGCTGTTTTTT. Encoded protein: CASSVATGADTGELFF. The chain joins TRBV9 to TRBJ2-2; 7 bases fit TRBD1. The J segment lost 5 bases and the V segment lost 0 bases, leaving 7 bases of the junction unmatched. The CDR3 has 16 amino acids. Germline V gene sequence: CDR1 SGDLS, CDR2 YYNGEE.

The V and J genes are TRBV2 and TRBJ1-6; maybe TRBD1 (5 bases). The germline V gene encodes CDR1 SNHLY and CDR2 FYNNEI. The CDR3 is 13 amino acids. V was pared by 7 bases and J by 2 bases, with 6 bases between. CDR3 amino acids: CASTGTYNSPLHF. In nucleotides, the CDR3 is TGTGCCAGCACAGGGACCTATAATTCACCCCTCCACTTT.

The rearrangement joins TRBV30 to TRBJ2-3, with TRBD1 as a possible D gene (5 bases). CDR3 length: 12 amino acids. From germline, CDR1 is GTSNPN and CDR2 SVGIG (reference sequence). V lost 3 bases, J lost 5 bases, and 9 bases lay in between. The CDR3 here is CAWSPDRDTQYF. The DNA for the CDR3 is TGTGCCTGGAGCCCAGACAGAGATACGCAGTATTTT.

The chain links TRBV19 to TRBJ2-3, with D perhaps matching TRBD2 (6 bases). This CDR3 contains 14 residues. CDR1 and CDR2 (germline): LNHDA, SQIVND (reference sequence). The ends were cut back, 5 bases at V and 8 bases at J, with 17 bases in the middle. The CDR3 coding sequence is TGTGCCAGTAGTTTCGGACGGTCCGGGGGTACGCAGTATTTT. As protein: CASSFGRSGGTQYF.

The CDR3 DNA follows: TGTGCCAGTAGTACGCCGGGACATAATCAGCCCCAGCATTTT. It translates to CASSTPGHNQPQHF. J is TRBJ1-5 and V is TRBV19, with D possibly TRBD1 on 6 matching bases. Between the trimmed V and J ends, which lost 4 bases and 4 bases, there was a span of 11 bases. The CDR3 has 14 residues. Germline loops: CDR1 LNHDA, CDR2 SQIVND (reference sequence).

The genes are TRBV9 and TRBJ2-3; D is perhaps TRBD2 (6 bases). Trimming left V 4 bases short and J 6 bases short, with 15 bases between. CDR3 length: 14 residues. Per germline, CDR1 SGDLS and CDR2 YYNGEE. The CDR3 DNA reads TGTGCCAGCAGCCGGGACTCCTCTCGGGATACGCAGTATTTT. Translation: CASSRDSSRDTQYF.

The genes are TRBV5-8 and TRBJ2-5; TRBD1 matches 7 bases. The CDR3 extends over 14 amino acids. Germline assignment: CDR1 SGHTS and CDR2 YDEGEE. With 7 bases clipped from V and 5 bases from J, the junction kept 11 bases outside the gene matches. The CDR3 reads CASLSSGGRETQYF. CDR3 DNA: TGTGCCAGCTTGAGTTCAGGGGGACGGGAGACCCAGTACTTC.

The chain recombines TRBV10-3 with TRBJ1-4, with 7 bases identical to TRBD1. J lost 7 bases, V lost 0 bases, and 8 bases had no gene match. Germline CDR1 reads ENHRY; CDR2 reads SYGVKD. The CDR3 extends over 16 amino acids. The CDR3 bases are TGTGCCATCAGTGAGTCGAGGGGGCTCCTTTCTGAAAAACTGTTTTTT. This gives the protein CAISESRGLLSEKLFF.

This chain uses TRBV10-3 with TRBJ2-6, with 7 bases matching TRBD1. Germline CDR1 and CDR2: ENHRY and SYGVKD. The CDR3 totals 19 residues. Trimming cost V 6 bases and J 0 bases; bases outside gene matches: 14. CDR3 in amino acids: CAIRGGTGDSLSGANVLTF. CDR3 bases: TGTGCCATCAGAGGAGGAACAGGGGACAGCCTCTCTGGGGCCAACGTCCTGACTTTC.

The rearrangement links TRBV6-4 to TRBJ1-3; TRBD1 matches at 10 bases. The germline V gene encodes CDR1 MRHNA and CDR2 SNTAGT. Unmatched junction bases numbered 0, after V lost 4 bases and J lost 0 bases. This CDR3 comprises 15 residues. The CDR3 spells CASSGQGASGNTIYF. For the CDR3, the DNA is TGTGCCAGCAGTGGACAGGGGGCCTCTGGAAACACCATATATTTT.

The CDR3: CASSQGRLAGGADTQYF. The DNA of the CDR3 is TGTGCCAGCAGCCAGGGAAGACTAGCGGGAGGGGCAGATACGCAGTATTTT. The J gene is TRBJ2-3, the V gene TRBV3-1 (or the pseudogene TRBV3-2); 14 nucleotides align to TRBD2. CDR1 and CDR2 (germline): LGHDT, YNNKEL (reference sequence). The junction had 6 bases not matched to a gene; V was cut back by 3 bases and J by 4 bases. The CDR3 covers 17 residues.

The genes are TRBV3-1 (or the pseudogene TRBV3-2) and TRBJ2-6; perhaps TRBD2 as D (5 bases). Trimming cost V 5 bases and J 5 bases, with 22 bases left between them. CDR1 and CDR2 (germline): LGHDT, YNNKEL (reference sequence). CDR3 length equals 18 residues. CDR3 DNA: TGTGCCAGCAGCTTCGGAGAGGGATTCGGGCCAAGGGCCAACGTCCTGACTTTC. Translating it yields CASSFGEGFGPRANVLTF.

V is TRBV6-5 and J is TRBJ1-2, with D possibly being TRBD1 (5 bases). Deletions cut 0 bases from V and 4 bases from J, with 12 bases between. This CDR3 spans 15 amino acids. Per germline, CDR1 MNHEY and CDR2 SVGAGI. The CDR3 DNA reads as TGTGCCAGCAGTTACTCCGACAGAGATCTCTATGGCTACACCTTC. Its protein product is CASSYSDRDLYGYTF.

V usage is TRBV15 and J usage is TRBJ1-5; D gene ambiguous. This CDR3 has 16 amino acids. V was pared by 1 base and J by 5 bases, with 15 bases between. Germline-derived CDR1 and CDR2 are LNHNV and YYDKDF (reference sequence). The CDR3 bases are TGTGCCACCAGCAGAGGGGCCGGCACCCTGGATCAGCCCCAGCATTTT. Translated, it gives CATSRGAGTLDQPQHF.

J is TRBJ1-1 and V is TRBV2; D may be TRBD1 (6 bases). With 8 bases removed from V and 3 bases from J, the gap between germline ends came to 16 bases. CDR3 length equals 14 residues. Per germline, CDR1 SNHLY and CDR2 FYNNEI. CDR3 nucleotide sequence: TGTGCCAGCGGGGACATGACTCGCGACACTGAAGCTTTCTTT. Protein product: CASGDMTRDTEAFF.

The chain joins TRBV5-4 to TRBJ2-3, with 13 positions matching TRBD2. J gave up 4 bases and V 4 bases, and 6 bases lay outside the gene matches. Germline CDR1 SGHNT, CDR2 YYREEE (reference sequence). This CDR3 comprises 16 residues. The CDR3 region is CASSTRTSGGSDTQYF. CDR3 sequence (DNA): TGTGCCAGCAGCACTAGGACTAGCGGGGGTTCAGATACGCAGTATTTT. Variable domain in full (rest from reference TRBV5-4 and TRBJ2-3): ETGVTQSPTHLIKTRGQQVTLRCSSQSGHNTVSWYQQALGQGPQFIFQYYREEENGRGNFPPRFSGLQFPNYSSELNVNALELDDSALYLCASSTRTSGGSDTQYFGPGTRLTVL.

This clone occurred once. The V call is TRBV2, the J call TRBJ2-1; 8 bases line up with TRBD2. J lost 6 bases, V lost 3 bases, and 1 base had no gene match. From germline, CDR1 is SNHLY and CDR2 FYNNEI. The CDR3 has 13 residues. The CDR3 DNA is TGTGCCAGCAGTGAGACTAGCGCCAATGAGCAGTTCTTC. Encoded protein: CASSETSANEQFF.

This chain connects TRBV5-8 to TRBJ2-1, with D possibly being TRBD2 (7 bases). Trimming took off 4 bases at V and 4 bases at J, with 21 bases between the two ends. CDR1 is SGHTS and CDR2 is YDEGEE in the germline V gene. The CDR3 has 17 residues. CDR3 loop: CASSNQLPAGAYNEQFF. The CDR3 nucleotides are TGTGCCAGCAGCAACCAACTTCCGGCGGGGGCTTACAATGAGCAGTTCTTC. The full variable domain, completed using reference TRBV5-8 and TRBJ2-1, is EAGVTQSPTHLIKTRGQQATLRCSPISGHTSVYWYQQALGLGLQFLLWYDEGEERNRGNFPPRFSGRQFPNYSSELNVNALELEDSALYLCASSNQLPAGAYNEQFFGPGTRLTVL.

V and J are TRBV11-1 and TRBJ2-2; tentatively, D is TRBD1 (6 bases). Trimming removed 2 bases from V and 4 bases from J, with 14 bases in between. The CDR3 totals 16 residues. Per the germline V gene, CDR1 is SGHAT and CDR2 is FQDESV (reference sequence). Written as DNA, the CDR3 is TGTGCCAGCAGCTTACCCCGACAGGACCGCACCGGGGAGCTGTTTTTT. Amino acid sequence: CASSLPRQDRTGELFF.

This clone has only one observation. The J gene is TRBJ1-1, the V gene TRBV5-1; 8 positions match TRBD1. The V gene's germline CDR1 is SGHRS and CDR2 YFSETQ. There are 13 residues in the CDR3. Trimming cost V 0 bases and J 8 bases; bases outside gene matches: 3. CDR3 nucleotide sequence: TGCGCCAGCAGCTTGGGAGGGGACAGGGAAGCTTTCTTT. Its protein product is CASSLGGDREAFF.

A note on this clone: At the DNA level, this CDR3 is encoded by other sequences in the same sample as well. V usage is TRBV5-1 and J usage is TRBJ2-3; D is unresolved. Trimming took 1 base from V and 0 from J, leaving 3 bases between them. CDR3 length equals 13 residues. Germline V gives CDR1 SGHRS, CDR2 YFSETQ. The chain's CDR3 is CASSLTSTDTQYF. DNA of the CDR3: TGCGCCAGCAGCTTGACAAGCACAGATACGCAGTATTTT.

This rearrangement joins TRBV7-8 to TRBJ2-3, with 9 bases lining up with TRBD1. The length of the CDR3 is 20 residues. From germline, CDR1 is SGHVS and CDR2 FQNEAQ. J was trimmed by 6 bases and V by 2 bases; bases with no gene match: 21. CDR3 region: CASSLLGPRTGTGHTDTQYF. The CDR3 DNA follows: TGTGCCAGCAGCTTATTGGGACCACGAACCGGGACAGGGCATACGGATACGCAGTATTTT.

The genes are TRBV3-1 (or the pseudogene TRBV3-2) and TRBJ2-7, with 11 bases that match TRBD2. CDR1 is LGHDT and CDR2 is YNNKEL in the germline V gene (reference sequence). With V trimmed by 1 base and J by 6 bases, 5 bases remained unmatched. The CDR3 loop spans 15 amino acids. The CDR3 loop is CASSQGFGTSGEQYV. The CDR3 DNA is TGTGCCAGCAGCCAAGGATTCGGGACTAGCGGCGAGCAGTACGTC.